These 14 T cell receptor beta chains came from one sample sequenced in a study of blood T cell repertoires in COVID-19 (dated by TCRdb to between 2020 and 2021). Library preparation used the immunoSEQ multiplex PCR assay. In its TCRdb copy, this immuneACCESS table keeps in-frame sequences only and misses some clones. Where compared with another copy, unresolved V genes explain less than half of these, and the others have no known cause. The sample table lists a few hundred thousand clones, about 89% of them with a count of one. Of the sample, 2.3% falls within the top ten clones. The sample was peripheral blood. These receptors originate from a woman aged 50 to 65 with acute or convalescent COVID-19.

The CDR3 protein is CASRRYTGGPFNYYGYTF. Here the CDR3 DNA reads TGTGCCAGCAGAAGATATACAGGGGGACCATTCAATTACTATGGCTACACCTTC. The rearrangement joins TRBV27 to TRBJ1-2; 8 bases fit TRBD1. This CDR3 comprises 18 residues. V dropped 6 bases and J dropped 3; count of bases not matched to a gene: 18. From germline, CDR1 is MNHEY and CDR2 SMNVEV (reference sequence).

The chain uses TRBV18 and TRBJ2-7; TRBD2 aligns across 9 bases. V was clipped by 10 bases and J by 4 bases; unmatched bases: 8. This CDR3 has 13 residues. CDR1 and CDR2 from the germline V gene are KGHSH and LQKENI. This CDR3 is CANRDSGRYEQYF. Written as DNA, the CDR3 is TGTGCCAACCGAGATAGCGGGAGATACGAGCAGTACTTC.

This sequence joins TRBV19 and TRBJ1-5, with D maybe TRBD1 (6 bases). V dropped 5 bases and J dropped 6 bases, with 14 bases sitting between them. This CDR3 comprises 14 residues. The germline V gene encodes CDR1 LNHDA and CDR2 SQIVND (reference sequence). Here the CDR3 DNA reads TGTGCCAGTAGTCCGCACAGGGTAGGTCAGCCCCAGCATTTT. Protein: CASSPHRVGQPQHF.

V and J are TRBV29-1 and TRBJ2-6, with a tentative D call TRBD1 (6 bases). The germline gives CDR1 SQVTM, CDR2 ANQGSEA. This CDR3 is 15 amino acids long. With 4 bases removed from V and 0 bases from J, the gap between germline ends came to 10 bases. Here the CDR3 reads CSVGGPISGANVLTF. CDR3 coding DNA: TGCAGCGTTGGGGGGCCGATCTCTGGGGCCAACGTCCTGACTTTC.

The J gene is TRBJ2-7, the V gene TRBV4-1; no definite D call. This CDR3 is built from 15 residues. The germline V gene has CDR1 MGHRA and CDR2 YSYEKL. The V end lost 0 bases, the J end lost 2 bases, and 11 bases lay between the germline ends. As DNA, the CDR3 is TGCGCCAGCAGCCAAGATCTCTTTGGAGCCTACGAGCAGTACTTC. Encoded protein: CASSQDLFGAYEQYF.

This clone has a handful of counts. This sequence joins TRBV6-4 and TRBJ2-1, with 12 nucleotides matching TRBD2. The CDR3 consists of 15 residues. V dropped 3 bases and J dropped 3; count of bases not matched to a gene: 0. Germline V gene data show CDR1 as MRHNA and CDR2 as SNTAGT. CDR3 DNA: TGTGCCAGCAGTGAGACTAGCGGGGGCTACAATGAGCAGTTCTTC. Translated, it gives CASSETSGGYNEQFF.

The rearrangement links TRBV6-5 to TRBJ2-7, with 13 bases aligning to TRBD2. V gave up 6 bases and J gave up 4 bases; unmatched junction bases: 0. This CDR3 is built from 13 residues. The germline gives CDR1 MNHEY, CDR2 SVGAGI. The CDR3 is CASRTSGRYEQYF. In DNA form, the CDR3 reads TGTGCCAGCAGGACTAGCGGGAGGTACGAGCAGTACTTC.

This chain joins TRBV11-2 and TRBJ2-3, with 10 bases lining up with TRBD2. The germline CDR1 and CDR2 sequences are SGHAT and FQNNGV. The CDR3 covers 12 residues. With V trimmed by 5 bases and J by 11 bases, 4 bases remained unmatched. The CDR3 spells CASSPQREGQYF. The CDR3, as DNA: TGTGCCAGCAGCCCCCAGCGGGAGGGGCAGTATTTT.

V and J are TRBV27 and TRBJ1-1; weak D call: TRBD1 (5 bases). The length of the CDR3 is 14 residues. Per germline, CDR1 MNHEY and CDR2 SMNVEV (reference sequence). V was shortened by 6 bases and J by 4 bases, with 15 bases between the two germline ends. CDR3 DNA: TGTGCCAGCAGAGTGGGTGGAGGGGCCACTGAAGCTTTCTTT. The encoded protein is CASRVGGGATEAFF.

The V call is TRBV6-5, the J call TRBJ2-1; possible D gene TRBD2, 6 bases. From germline, CDR1 is MNHEY and CDR2 SVGAGI. This CDR3 spans 15 amino acids. The V end lost 5 bases, the J end lost 3 bases, and 14 bases lay between the germline ends. Written as DNA, the CDR3 is TGTGCCAGCAGTCACGACGAGGGACTCTACAATGAGCAGTTCTTC. Its protein product is CASSHDEGLYNEQFF.

This CDR3 reads CASSSAGISGNTIYF. In nucleotides, the CDR3 is TGCGCCAGCAGCTCCGCAGGGATCTCTGGAAACACCATATATTTT. V usage is TRBV5-1 and J usage is TRBJ1-3, with a possible D match to TRBD1 (5 bases). With 3 bases removed from V and 0 bases from J, the gap between germline ends came to 10 bases. Germline lookup yields CDR1 SGHRS and CDR2 YFSETQ. CDR3 size: 15 residues.

The rearrangement joins TRBV7-2 to TRBJ1-3, with TRBD1 matching 8 bases. The germline V gene has CDR1 SGHTA and CDR2 FQGNSA. V lost 2 bases, J lost 3 bases, and 6 bases stayed unmatched. CDR3 length equals 16 residues. CDR3 coding DNA: TGTGCCAGCAGCTTAAGGCAGGGGGCATATGGAAACACCATATATTTT. As protein: CASSLRQGAYGNTIYF.

Here the CDR3 reads CASSFLGGRANEQFF. The CDR3 DNA reads as TGTGCCAGCAGTTTCTTGGGCGGGAGGGCTAATGAGCAGTTCTTC. V gene TRBV27 combines with J gene TRBJ2-1, with 9 bases lining up with TRBD2. The V and J ends lost 3 bases and 7 bases, in that order; junction bases with no gene match: 7. This CDR3 region has 15 residues. Germline V lookup: CDR1 MNHEY, CDR2 SMNVEV (reference sequence).

V usage is TRBV30 and J usage is TRBJ1-5; 7 bases line up with TRBD1. Trimming at V came to 1 base and at J to 5 bases, leaving 5 bases not matched to a gene. Germline lookup yields CDR1 GTSNPN and CDR2 SVGIG (reference sequence). This CDR3 contains 14 residues. The CDR3 is CAWSAGTDYQPQHF. The DNA for the CDR3 is TGTGCCTGGAGTGCCGGGACAGACTATCAGCCCCAGCATTTT.